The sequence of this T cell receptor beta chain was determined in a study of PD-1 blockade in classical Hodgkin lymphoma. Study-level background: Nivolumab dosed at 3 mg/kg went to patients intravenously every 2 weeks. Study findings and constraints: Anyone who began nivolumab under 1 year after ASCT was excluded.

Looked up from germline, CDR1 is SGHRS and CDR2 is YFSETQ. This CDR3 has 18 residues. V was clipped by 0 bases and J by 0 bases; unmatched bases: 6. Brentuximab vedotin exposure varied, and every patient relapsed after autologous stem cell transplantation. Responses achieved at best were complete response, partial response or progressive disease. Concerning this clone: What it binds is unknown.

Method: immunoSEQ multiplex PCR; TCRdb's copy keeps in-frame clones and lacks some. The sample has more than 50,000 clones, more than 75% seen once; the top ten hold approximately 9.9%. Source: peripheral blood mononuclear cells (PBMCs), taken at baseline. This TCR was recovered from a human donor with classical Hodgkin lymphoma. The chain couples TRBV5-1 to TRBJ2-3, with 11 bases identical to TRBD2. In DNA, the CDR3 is TGCGCCAGCAGCTTGGCTCGACTAGCGGGGTCTAGCACAGATACGCAGTATTTT. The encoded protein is CASSLARLAGSSTDTQYF.